What follows describes a single TCR beta chain. The antigen remains unidentified. This specimen belongs to a study of post-analysis software for immune sequencing data. The study, taken as a whole, reports: Elevated frequency relative to controls characterized several TRBV segments in patients, TRBV5-6, TRBV5-1 and TRBV20-1 among them.

Unique-molecular-identifier-tagged TCR beta cDNA libraries were used. TCRdb independently ran MiXCR on the PCR reads; one entry per CDR3 protein. The sample yields 650,000 to 850,000 distinct CDR3 sequences, roughly half seen once. The CDR3 spans 13 residues. Germline V gene lookup returns CDR1 SGHVS and CDR2 FQNEAQ. V dropped 6 bases and J dropped 5 bases, with 12 bases sitting between them. The J gene is TRBJ2-3, the V gene TRBV7-8; D possibly matches TRBD1 or TRBD2 (5 bases each). Sequencing was done on a sample of blood. The source is a girl under 18 with multiple sclerosis. The CDR3 bases are TGTGCCAGCAGGAGGTCTGGGGGAGATACGCAGTATTTT. It yields the protein CASRRSGGDTQYF. The full variable domain, completed using reference TRBV7-8 and TRBJ2-3, is GAGVSQSPRYKVAKRGQDVALRCDPISGHVSLFWYQQALGQGPEFLTYFQNEAQLDKSGLPSDRFFAERPEGSVSTLKIQRTQQEDSAVYLCASRRSGGDTQYFGPGTRLTVL.